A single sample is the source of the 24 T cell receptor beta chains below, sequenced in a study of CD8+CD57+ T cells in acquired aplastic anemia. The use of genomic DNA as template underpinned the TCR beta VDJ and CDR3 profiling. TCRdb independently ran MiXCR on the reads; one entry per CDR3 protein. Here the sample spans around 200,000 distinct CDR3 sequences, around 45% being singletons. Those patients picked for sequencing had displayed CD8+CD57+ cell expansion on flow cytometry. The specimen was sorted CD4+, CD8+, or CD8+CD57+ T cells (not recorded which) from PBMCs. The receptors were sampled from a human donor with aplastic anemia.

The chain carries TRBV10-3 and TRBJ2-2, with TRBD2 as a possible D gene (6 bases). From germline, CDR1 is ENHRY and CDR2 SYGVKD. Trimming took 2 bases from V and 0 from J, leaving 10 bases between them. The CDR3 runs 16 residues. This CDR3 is CAISEVVAANTGELFF. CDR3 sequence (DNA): TGTGCCATCAGTGAGGTTGTAGCGGCGAACACCGGGGAGCTGTTTTTT.

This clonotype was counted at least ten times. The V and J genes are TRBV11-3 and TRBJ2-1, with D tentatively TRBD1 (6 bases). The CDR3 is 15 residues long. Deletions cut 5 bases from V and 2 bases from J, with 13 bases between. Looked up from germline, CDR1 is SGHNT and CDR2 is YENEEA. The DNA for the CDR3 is TGTGCCAGCAGCCCGGACAGCCGTACCTACAATGAGCAGTTCTTC. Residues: CASSPDSRTYNEQFF.

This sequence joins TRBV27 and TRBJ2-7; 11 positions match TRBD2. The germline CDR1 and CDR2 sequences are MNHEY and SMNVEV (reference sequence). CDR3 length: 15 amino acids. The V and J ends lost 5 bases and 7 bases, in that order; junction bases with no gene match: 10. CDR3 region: CASSTVAGGHREQYF. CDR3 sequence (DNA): TGTGCCAGCAGTACTGTAGCGGGAGGGCACAGGGAGCAGTACTTC.

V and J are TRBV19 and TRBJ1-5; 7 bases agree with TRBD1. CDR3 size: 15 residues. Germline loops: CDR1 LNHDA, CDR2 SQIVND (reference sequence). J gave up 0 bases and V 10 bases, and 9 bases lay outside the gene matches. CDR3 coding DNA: TGTGCCACGAGGGGGACAGATTATAGCAATCAGCCCCAGCATTTT. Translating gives CATRGTDYSNQPQHF. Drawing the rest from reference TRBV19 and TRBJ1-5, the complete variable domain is DGGITQSPKYLFRKEGQNVTLSCEQNLNHDAMYWYRQDPGQGLRLIYYSQIVNDFQKGDIAEGYSVSREKKESFPLTVTSAQKNPTAFYLCATRGTDYSNQPQHFGDGTRLSIL.

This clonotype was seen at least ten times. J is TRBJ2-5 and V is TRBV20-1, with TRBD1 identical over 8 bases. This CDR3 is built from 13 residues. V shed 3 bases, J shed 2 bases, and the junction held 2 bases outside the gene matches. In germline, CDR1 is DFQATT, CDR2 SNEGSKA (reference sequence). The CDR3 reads CSARRQGQETQYF. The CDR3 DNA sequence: TGCAGTGCTAGGCGACAGGGGCAAGAGACCCAGTACTTC.

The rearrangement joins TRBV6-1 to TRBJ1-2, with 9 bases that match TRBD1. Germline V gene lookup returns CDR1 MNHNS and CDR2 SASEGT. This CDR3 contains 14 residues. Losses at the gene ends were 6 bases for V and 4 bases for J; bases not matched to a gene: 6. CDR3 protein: CASSPTGGSYGYTF. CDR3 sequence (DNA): TGTGCCAGCAGCCCGACAGGGGGAAGCTATGGCTACACCTTC.

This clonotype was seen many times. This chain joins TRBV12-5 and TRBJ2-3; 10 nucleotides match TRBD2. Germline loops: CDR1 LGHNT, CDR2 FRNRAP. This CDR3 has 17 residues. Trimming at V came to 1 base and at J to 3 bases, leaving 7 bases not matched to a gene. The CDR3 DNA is TGTGCTAGTGGTTTGGAGCTAGCGGGAGTGGGGACAGATACGCAGTATTTT. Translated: CASGLELAGVGTDTQYF.

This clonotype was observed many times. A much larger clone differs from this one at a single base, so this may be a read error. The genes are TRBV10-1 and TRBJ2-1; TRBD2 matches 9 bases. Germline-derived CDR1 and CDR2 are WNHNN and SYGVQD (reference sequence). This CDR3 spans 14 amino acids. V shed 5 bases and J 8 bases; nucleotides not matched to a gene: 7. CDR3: CASSLAGDDDEQFF. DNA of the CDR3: TGCGCCAGCAGTTTAGCGGGAGATGACGATGAGCAGTTCTTC.

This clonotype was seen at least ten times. For the CDR3, the DNA is TGTGCCAGCAGCTTGGACAGGGTGGCAGATACGCAGTATTTT. It specifies CASSLDRVADTQYF. The chain employs TRBV5-8 and TRBJ2-3, with a weak D call TRBD1 (6 bases). Trimming took off 0 bases at V and 4 bases at J, with 9 bases between the two ends. This CDR3 is built from 14 residues. Germline V CDR1 and CDR2: SGHTS, YDEGEE. Together with reference TRBV5-8 and TRBJ2-3, the CDR3 gives the full variable domain: EAGVTQSPTHLIKTRGQQATLRCSPISGHTSVYWYQQALGLGLQFLLWYDEGEERNRGNFPPRFSGRQFPNYSSELNVNALELEDSALYLCASSLDRVADTQYFGPGTRLTVL.

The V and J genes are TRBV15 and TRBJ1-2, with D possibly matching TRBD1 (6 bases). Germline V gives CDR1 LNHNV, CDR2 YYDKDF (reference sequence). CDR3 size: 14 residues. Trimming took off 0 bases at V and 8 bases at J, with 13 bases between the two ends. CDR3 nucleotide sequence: TGTGCCACCAGCAGAGATAGGACGGGGACAGGCTACACCTTC. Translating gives CATSRDRTGTGYTF.

CDR3 sequence reads: CASSYRGHTGELFF. As DNA, the CDR3 is TGTGCCAGCAGTTACCGGGGGCACACCGGGGAGCTGTTTTTT. V and J are TRBV7-9 and TRBJ2-2; D is tentatively TRBD1 or TRBD2 (6 bases each). The CDR3 loop spans 14 amino acids. Germline V CDR1 and CDR2: SEHNR, FQNEAQ (reference sequence). Trimming shortened V by 6 bases and J by 3 bases, and 11 bases separated the two germline ends.

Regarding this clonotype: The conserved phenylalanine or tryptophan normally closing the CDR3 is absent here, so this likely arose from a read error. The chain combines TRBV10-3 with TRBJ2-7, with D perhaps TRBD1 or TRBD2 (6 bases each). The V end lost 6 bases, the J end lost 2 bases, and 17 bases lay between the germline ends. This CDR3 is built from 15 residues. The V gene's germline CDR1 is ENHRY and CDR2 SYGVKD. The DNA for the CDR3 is TGTGCCATCAGAAGGGGGGAGACAGTTACCTACGAGCAGTACCTC. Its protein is CAIRRGETVTYEQYL.

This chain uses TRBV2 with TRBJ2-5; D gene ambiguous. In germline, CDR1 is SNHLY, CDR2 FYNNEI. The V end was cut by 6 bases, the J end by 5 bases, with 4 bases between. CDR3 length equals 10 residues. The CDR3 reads CASRTETQYF. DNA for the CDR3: TGTGCCAGCAGGACGGAGACCCAGTACTTC.

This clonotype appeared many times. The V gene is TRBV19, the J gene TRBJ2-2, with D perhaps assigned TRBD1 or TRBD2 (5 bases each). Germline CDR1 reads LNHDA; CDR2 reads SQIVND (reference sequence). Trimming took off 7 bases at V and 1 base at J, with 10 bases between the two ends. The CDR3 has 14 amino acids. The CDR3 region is CASITGQNTGELFF. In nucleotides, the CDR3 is TGTGCCAGTATCACGGGGCAGAACACCGGGGAGCTGTTTTTT.

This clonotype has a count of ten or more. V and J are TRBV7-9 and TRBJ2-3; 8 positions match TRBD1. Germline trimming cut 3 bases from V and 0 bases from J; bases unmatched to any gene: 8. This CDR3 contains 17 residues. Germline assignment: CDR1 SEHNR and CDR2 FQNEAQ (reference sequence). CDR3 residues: CASSFSQGALSTDTQYF. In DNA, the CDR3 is TGTGCCAGCAGCTTCAGTCAGGGGGCCTTGAGCACAGATACGCAGTATTTT. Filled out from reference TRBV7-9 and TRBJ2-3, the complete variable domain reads DTGVSQNPRHKITKRGQNVTFRCDPISEHNRLYWYRQTLGQGPEFLTYFQNEAQLEKSRLLSDRFSAERPKGSFSTLEIQRTEQGDSAMYLCASSFSQGALSTDTQYFGPGTRLTVL.

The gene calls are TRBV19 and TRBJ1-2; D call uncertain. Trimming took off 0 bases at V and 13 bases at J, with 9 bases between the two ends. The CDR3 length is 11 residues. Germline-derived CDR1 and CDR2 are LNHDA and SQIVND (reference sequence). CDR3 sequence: CASSIEPSVTF. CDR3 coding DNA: TGTGCCAGTAGTATAGAGCCGAGCGTCACCTTC.

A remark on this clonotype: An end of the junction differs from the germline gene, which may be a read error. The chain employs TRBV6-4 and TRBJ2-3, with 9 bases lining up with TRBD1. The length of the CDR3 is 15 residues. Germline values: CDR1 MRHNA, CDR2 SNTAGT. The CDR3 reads CASSPSDRGGDTQSF. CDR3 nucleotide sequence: TGTGCCAGCAGTCCTTCGGACAGGGGCGGAGATACGCAGTCTTTT.

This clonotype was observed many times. CDR3 in amino acids: CASSEESYTDTQYF. DNA of the CDR3: TGTGCCAGCAGCGAGGAGTCGTACACAGATACGCAGTATTTT. V usage is TRBV9 and J usage is TRBJ2-3; D is ambiguous. The V end was cut by 3 bases, the J end by 2 bases, with 10 bases between. Germline CDR1 SGDLS, CDR2 YYNGEE. The CDR3 has 14 amino acids. Based on the CDR3 plus reference TRBV9 and TRBJ2-3, the full variable domain is DSGVTQTPKHLITATGQRVTLRCSPRSGDLSVYWYQQSLDQGLQFLIQYYNGEERAKGNILERFSAQQFPDLHSELNLSSLELGDSALYFCASSEESYTDTQYFGPGTRLTVL.

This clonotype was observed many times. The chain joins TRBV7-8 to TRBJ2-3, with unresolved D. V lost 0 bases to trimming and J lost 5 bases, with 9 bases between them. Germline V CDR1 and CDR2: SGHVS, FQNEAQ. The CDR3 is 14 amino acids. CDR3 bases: TGTGCCAGCAGCTTAGCCGGGCCGGGAGATACGCAGTATTTT. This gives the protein CASSLAGPGDTQYF. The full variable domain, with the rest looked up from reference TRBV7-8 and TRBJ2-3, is GAGVSQSPRYKVAKRGQDVALRCDPISGHVSLFWYQQALGQGPEFLTYFQNEAQLDKSGLPSDRFFAERPEGSVSTLKIQRTQQEDSAVYLCASSLAGPGDTQYFGPGTRLTVL.

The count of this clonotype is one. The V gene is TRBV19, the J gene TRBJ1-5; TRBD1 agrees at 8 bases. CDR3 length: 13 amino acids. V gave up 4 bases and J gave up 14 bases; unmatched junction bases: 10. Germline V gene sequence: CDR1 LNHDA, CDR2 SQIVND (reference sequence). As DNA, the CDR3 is TGTGCCAGTAGTACGGACAGGGCCACCTACGAGCATTTT. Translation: CASSTDRATYEHF.

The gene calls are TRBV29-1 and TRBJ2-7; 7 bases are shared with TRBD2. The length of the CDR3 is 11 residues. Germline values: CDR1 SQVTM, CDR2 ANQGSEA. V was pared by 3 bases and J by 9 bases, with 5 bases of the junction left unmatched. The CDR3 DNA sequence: TGCAGCGTTGAGGGAGGGGAAGGGCAGTACTTC. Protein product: CSVEGGEGQYF.

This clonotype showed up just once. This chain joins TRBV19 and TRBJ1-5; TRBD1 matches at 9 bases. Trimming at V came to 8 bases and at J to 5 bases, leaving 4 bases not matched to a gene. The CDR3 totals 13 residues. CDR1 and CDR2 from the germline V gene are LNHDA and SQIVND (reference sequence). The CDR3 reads CASSGTGHQPQHF. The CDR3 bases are TGTGCCAGTTCCGGGACAGGGCATCAGCCCCAGCATTTT.

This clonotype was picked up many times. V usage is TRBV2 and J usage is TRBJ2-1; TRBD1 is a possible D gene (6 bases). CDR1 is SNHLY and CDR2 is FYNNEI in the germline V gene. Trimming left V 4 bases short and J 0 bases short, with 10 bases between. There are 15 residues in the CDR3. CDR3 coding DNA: TGTGCCAGCAGTGGGGGGCCAAGCTCCTACAATGAGCAGTTCTTC. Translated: CASSGGPSSYNEQFF.

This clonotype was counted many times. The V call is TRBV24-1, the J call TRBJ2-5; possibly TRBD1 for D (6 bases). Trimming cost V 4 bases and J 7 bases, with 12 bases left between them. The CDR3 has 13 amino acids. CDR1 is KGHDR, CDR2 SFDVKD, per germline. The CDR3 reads CATSDPGVSTQYF. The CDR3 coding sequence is TGTGCCACCAGTGACCCAGGGGTTTCGACCCAGTACTTC.